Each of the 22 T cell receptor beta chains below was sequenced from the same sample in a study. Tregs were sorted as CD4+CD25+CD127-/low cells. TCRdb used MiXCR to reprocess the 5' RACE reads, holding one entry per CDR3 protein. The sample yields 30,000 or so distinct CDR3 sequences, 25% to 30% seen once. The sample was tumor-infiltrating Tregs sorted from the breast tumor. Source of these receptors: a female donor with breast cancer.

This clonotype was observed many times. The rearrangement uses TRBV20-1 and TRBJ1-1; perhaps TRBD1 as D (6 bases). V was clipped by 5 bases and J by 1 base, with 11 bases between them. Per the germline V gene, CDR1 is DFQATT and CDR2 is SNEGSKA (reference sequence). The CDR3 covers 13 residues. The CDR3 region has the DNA TGCAGTGCTTCGGACAGATCGAACACTGAAGCTTTCTTT. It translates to CSASDRSNTEAFF.

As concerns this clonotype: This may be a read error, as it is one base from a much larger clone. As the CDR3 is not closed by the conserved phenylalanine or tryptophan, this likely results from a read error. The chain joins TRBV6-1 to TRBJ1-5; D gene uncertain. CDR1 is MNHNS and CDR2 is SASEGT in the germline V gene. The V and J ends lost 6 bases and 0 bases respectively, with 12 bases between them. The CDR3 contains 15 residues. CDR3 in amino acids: CASRNGPVSNQPQHS. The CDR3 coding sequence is TGTGCCAGCAGAAACGGACCAGTTAGCAATCAGCCCCAGCATTCT.

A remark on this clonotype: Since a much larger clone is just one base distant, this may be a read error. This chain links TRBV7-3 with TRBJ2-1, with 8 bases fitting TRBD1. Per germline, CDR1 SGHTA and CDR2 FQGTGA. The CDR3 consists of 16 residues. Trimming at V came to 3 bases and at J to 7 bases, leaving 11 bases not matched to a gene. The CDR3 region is CASSLTRDRCSNEQFF. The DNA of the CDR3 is TGTGCCAGCAGCTTGACCCGGGACAGGTGTTCGAATGAGCAGTTCTTC.

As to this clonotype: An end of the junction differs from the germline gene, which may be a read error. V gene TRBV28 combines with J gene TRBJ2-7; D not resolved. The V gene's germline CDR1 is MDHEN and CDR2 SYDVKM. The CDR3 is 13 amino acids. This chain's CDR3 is CASRPHGTYEQCF. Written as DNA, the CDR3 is TGTGCCAGCAGACCCCACGGAACCTACGAGCAGTGCTTC.

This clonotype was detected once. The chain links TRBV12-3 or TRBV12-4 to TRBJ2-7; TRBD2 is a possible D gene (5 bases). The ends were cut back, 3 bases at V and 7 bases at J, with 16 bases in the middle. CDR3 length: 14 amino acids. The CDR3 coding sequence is TGTGCCAGCAGTTTCTTGGAGGAGGCGAGTGAGCAGTACTTC. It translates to CASSFLEEASEQYF.

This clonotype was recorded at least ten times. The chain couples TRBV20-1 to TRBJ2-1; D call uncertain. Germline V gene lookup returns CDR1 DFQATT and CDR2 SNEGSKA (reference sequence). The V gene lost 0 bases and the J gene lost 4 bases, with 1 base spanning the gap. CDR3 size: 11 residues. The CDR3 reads CSAREYNEQFF. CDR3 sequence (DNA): TGCAGTGCTAGAGAATACAATGAGCAGTTCTTC.

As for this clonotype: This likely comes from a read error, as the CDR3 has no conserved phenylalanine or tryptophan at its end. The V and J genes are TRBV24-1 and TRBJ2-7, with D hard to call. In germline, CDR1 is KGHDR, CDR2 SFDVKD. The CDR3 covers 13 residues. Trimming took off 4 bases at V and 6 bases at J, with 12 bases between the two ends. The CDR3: CATSELLGSEQYS. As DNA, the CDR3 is TGTGCCACCAGTGAACTCCTCGGCTCCGAGCAGTACTCC.

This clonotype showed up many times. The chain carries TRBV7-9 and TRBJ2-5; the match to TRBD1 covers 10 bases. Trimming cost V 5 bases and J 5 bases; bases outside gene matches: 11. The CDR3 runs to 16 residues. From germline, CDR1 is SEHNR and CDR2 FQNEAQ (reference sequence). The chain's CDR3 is CASSEDGTGAGETQYF. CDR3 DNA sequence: TGTGCCAGCAGCGAGGACGGGACAGGGGCGGGGGAGACCCAGTACTTC.

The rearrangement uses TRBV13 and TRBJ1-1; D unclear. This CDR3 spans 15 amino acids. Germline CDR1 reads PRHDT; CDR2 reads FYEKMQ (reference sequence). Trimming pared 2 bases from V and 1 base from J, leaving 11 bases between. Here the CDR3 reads CASSLRRSANTEAFF. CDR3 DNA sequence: TGTGCCAGCAGCTTAAGGCGGTCGGCGAACACTGAAGCTTTCTTT.

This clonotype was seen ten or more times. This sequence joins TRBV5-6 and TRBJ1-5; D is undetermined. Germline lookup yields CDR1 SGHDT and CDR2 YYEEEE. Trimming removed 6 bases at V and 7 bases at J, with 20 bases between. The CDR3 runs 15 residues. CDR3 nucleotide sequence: TGTGCCAGCACCTCATCACCTTCGAACGGGCAGCCCCAGCATTTT. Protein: CASTSSPSNGQPQHF.

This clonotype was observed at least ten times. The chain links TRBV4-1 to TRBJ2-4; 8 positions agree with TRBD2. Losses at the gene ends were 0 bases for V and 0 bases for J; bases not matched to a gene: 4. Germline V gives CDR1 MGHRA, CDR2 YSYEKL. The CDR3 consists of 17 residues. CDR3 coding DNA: TGCGCCAGCAGCCAAGAGAGGCTAGCGGGAGCCAAAAACATTCAGTACTTC. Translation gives CASSQERLAGAKNIQYF.

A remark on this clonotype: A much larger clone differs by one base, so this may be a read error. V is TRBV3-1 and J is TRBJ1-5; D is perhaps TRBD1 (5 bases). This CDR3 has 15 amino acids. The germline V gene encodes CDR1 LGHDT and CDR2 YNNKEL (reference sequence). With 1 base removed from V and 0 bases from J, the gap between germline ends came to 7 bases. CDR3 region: CASSQGTLSNQPQHF. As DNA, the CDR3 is TGTGCCAGCAGCCAAGGGACACTTAGCAATCAGCCCCAGCATTTT.

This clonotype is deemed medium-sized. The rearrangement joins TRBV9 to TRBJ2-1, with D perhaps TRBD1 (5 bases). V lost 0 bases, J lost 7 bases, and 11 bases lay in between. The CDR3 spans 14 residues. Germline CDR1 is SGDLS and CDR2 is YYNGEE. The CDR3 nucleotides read TGTGCCAGCAGCGTAGAAGGGGCAGATAATGAGCAGTTCTTC. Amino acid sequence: CASSVEGADNEQFF. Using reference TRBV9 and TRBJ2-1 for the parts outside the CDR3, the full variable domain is DSGVTQTPKHLITATGQRVTLRCSPRSGDLSVYWYQQSLDQGLQFLIQYYNGEERAKGNILERFSAQQFPDLHSELNLSSLELGDSALYFCASSVEGADNEQFFGPGTRLTVL.

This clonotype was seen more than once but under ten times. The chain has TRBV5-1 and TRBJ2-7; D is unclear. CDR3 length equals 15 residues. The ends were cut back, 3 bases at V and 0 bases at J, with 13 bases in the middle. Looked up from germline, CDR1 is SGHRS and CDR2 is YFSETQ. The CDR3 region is CASSSLTVPSYEQYF. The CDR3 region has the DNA TGCGCCAGCAGCTCTCTCACGGTACCCTCCTACGAGCAGTACTTC.

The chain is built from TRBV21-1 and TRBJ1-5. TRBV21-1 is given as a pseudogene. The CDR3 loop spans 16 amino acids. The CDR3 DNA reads TGTGCCAGCAGCAAAGGAGCCAGCTTTTTCCATCAGCCCCAGCATTTT. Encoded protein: CASSKGASFFHQPQHF.

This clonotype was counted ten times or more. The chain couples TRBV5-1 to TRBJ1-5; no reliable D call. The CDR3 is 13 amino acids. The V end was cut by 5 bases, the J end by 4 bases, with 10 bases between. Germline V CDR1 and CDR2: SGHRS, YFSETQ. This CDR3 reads CASSIDTNQPQHF. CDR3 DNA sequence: TGCGCCAGCAGTATTGACACAAATCAGCCCCAGCATTTT.

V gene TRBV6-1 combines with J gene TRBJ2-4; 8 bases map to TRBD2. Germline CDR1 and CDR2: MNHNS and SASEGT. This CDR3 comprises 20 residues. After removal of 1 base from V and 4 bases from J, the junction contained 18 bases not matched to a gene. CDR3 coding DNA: TGTGCCAGCAGTGAAGTTTTGGTGAGGCTAGCGGGTAACCCAAAAAACATTCAGTACTTC. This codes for CASSEVLVRLAGNPKNIQYF.

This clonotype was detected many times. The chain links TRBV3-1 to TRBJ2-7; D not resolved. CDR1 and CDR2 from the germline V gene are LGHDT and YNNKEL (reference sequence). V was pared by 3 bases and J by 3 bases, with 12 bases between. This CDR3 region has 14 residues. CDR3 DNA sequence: TGTGCCAGCAGCCAGTCGGCAGCCTTCTACGAGCAGTACTTC. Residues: CASSQSAAFYEQYF.

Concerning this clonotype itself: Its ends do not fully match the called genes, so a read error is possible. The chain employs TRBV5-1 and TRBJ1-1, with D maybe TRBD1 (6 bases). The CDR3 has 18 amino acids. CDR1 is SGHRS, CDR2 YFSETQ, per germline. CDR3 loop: CASSLSYREAAMNIEAFF. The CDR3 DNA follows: TGCGCCAGCAGCTTGAGTTACAGGGAGGCGGCGATGAACATTGAAGCTTTCTTT.

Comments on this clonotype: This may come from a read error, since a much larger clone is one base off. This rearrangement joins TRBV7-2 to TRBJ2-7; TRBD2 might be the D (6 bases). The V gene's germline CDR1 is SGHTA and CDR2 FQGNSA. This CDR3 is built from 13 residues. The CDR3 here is CASSLTGAYEQCF. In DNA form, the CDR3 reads TGTGCCAGCAGCTTAACGGGAGCCTACGAGCAGTGCTTC.

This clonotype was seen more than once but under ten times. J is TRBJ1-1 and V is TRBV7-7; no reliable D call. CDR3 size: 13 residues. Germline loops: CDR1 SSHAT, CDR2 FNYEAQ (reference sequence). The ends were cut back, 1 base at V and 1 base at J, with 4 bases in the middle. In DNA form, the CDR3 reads TGTGCCAGCAGCTTAGACCCGAACACTGAAGCTTTCTTT. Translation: CASSLDPNTEAFF.

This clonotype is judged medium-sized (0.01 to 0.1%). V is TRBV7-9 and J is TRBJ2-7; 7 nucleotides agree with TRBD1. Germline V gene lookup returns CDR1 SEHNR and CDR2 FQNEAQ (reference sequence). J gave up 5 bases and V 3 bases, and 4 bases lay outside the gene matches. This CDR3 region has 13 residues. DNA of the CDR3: TGTGCCAGCAGCTTGGGGACAGTCAACGAGCAGTACTTC. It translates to CASSLGTVNEQYF.